The text below deals with one T cell receptor (beta chain). Researchers ran the PCR with 60 Vbeta and 13 Jbeta primers. The table came from immunoSEQ multiplex PCR; TCRdb's copy has only in-frame clones and leaves some out. The sample lists around 120,000 clones, 75% to 85% seen once, with 3.3% in the top ten. V was clipped by 3 bases and J by 1 base; unmatched bases: 7. In germline, CDR1 is SEHNR, CDR2 FQNEAQ (reference sequence). CDR3 length: 18 residues. This sample is part of a study of cytomegalovirus exposure and HLA in healthy donors. This TCR was sampled from a male donor in good health and CMV-seronegative. The sequencing input was PBMCs. V usage is TRBV7-9 and J usage is TRBJ2-6; 9 nucleotides align to TRBD1. The CDR3: CASSFLGQGRSGANVLTF. The CDR3 nucleotides read TGTGCCAGCAGCTTCCTGGGACAGGGCCGATCTGGGGCCAACGTCCTGACTTTC.